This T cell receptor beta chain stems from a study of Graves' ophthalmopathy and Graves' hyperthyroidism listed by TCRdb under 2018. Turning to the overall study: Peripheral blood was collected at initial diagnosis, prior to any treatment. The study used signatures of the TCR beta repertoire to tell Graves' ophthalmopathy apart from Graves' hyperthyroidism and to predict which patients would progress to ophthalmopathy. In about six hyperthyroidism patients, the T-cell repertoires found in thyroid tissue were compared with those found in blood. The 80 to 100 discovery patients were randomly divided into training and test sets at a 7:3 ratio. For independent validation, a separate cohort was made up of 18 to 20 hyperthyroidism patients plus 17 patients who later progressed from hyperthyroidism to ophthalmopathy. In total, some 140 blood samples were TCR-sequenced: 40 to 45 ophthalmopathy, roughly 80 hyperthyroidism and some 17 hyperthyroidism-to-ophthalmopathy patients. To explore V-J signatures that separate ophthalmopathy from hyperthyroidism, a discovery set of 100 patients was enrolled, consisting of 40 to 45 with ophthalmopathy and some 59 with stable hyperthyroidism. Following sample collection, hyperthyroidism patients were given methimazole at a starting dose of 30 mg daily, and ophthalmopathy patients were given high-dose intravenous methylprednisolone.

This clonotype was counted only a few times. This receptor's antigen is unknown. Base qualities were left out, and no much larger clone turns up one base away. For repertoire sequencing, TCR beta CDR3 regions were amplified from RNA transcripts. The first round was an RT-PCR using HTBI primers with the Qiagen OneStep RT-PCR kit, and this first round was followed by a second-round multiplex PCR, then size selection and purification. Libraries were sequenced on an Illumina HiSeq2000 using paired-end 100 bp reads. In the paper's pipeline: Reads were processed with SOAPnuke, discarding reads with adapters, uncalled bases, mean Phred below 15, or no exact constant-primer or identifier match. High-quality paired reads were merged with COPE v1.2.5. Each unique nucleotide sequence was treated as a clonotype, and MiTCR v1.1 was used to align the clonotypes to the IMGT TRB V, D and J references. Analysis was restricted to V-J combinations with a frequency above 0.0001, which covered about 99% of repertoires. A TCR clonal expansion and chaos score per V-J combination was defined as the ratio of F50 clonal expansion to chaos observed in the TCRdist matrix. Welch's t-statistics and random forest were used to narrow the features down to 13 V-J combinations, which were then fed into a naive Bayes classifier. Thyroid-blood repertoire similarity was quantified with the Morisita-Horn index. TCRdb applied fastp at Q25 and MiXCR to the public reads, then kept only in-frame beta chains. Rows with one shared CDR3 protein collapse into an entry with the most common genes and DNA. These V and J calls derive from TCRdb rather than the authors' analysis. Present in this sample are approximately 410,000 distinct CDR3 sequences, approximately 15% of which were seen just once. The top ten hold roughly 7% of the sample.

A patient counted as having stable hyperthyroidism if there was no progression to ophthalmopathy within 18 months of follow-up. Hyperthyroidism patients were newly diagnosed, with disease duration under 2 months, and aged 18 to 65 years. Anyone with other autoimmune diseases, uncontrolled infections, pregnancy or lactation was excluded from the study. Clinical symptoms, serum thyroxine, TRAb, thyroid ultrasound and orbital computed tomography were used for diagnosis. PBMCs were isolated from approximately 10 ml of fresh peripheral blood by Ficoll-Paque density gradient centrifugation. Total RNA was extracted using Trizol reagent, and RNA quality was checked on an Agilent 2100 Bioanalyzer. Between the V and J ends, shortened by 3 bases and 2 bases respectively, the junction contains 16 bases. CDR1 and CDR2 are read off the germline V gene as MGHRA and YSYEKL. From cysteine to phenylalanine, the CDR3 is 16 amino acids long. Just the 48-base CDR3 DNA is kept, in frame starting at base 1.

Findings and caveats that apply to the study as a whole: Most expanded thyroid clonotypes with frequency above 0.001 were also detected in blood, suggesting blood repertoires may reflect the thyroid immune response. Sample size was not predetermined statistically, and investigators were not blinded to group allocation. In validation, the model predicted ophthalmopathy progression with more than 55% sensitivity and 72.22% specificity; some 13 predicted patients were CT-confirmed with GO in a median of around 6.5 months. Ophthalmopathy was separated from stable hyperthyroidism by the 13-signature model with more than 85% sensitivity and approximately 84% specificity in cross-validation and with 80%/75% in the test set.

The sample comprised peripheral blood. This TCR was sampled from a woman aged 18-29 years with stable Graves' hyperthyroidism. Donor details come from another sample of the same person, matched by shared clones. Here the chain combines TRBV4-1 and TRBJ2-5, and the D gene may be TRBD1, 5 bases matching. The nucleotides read TGCGCCAGCAGCCATGACAGTGCACATTCACAAGAGACCCAGTACTTC. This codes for CASSHDSAHSQETQYF.